Only a few counts were recorded for the clone carrying this T cell receptor beta chain. Its antigen remains unknown. The entry originates in a study of post-analysis software for immune sequencing data. Study-wide results and caveats: In patients, TRBV5-6, TRBV5-1 and TRBV20-1 belonged to roughly five TRBV segments found more frequently than in controls. Samples made in the same batch grouped tightly together by F measure.

CDR1 and CDR2 from the germline V gene are SGHKS and YYEKEE (reference sequence). Deletions cut 0 bases from V and 0 bases from J, with 11 bases between. The CDR3 runs 16 residues. Included in the TCR beta cDNA libraries were unique molecular identifiers. TCRdb reprocessed the PCR reads via MiXCR and lists one record per CDR3 protein. The profile covers 750,000 to 900,000 distinct CDR3 sequences, with roughly 46% appearing a single time and over 4.5% taken by the ten largest. The sample consisted of blood. This chain joins TRBV5-5 and TRBJ2-3; no firm D call. The sequence was obtained from a girl aged 10-17 years with multiple sclerosis. The CDR3 nucleotides read TGTGCCAGCAGCTTGGCTTGGGCCGACAGCACAGATACGCAGTATTTT. This sequence encodes CASSLAWADSTDTQYF. Complete variable domain (other parts from reference TRBV5-5 and TRBJ2-3): DAGVTQSPTHLIKTRGQQVTLRCSPISGHKSVSWYQQVLGQGPQFIFQYYEKEERGRGNFPDRFSARQFPNYSSELNVNALLLGDSALYLCASSLAWADSTDTQYFGPGTRLTVL.